The present entry profiles one TCR beta chain with its context. Its antigen is undetermined. The data originate from a study of Tregs in tolerant kidney transplant recipients. At the level of the study: Related graft donors supplied nonmyeloablative bone marrow transplants, and mixed chimerism was transient. Regarding the study as a whole: Validation in larger populations is needed because few patients were studied. Tregs expanded with activated donor B cells seemed most donor-specific. Changing PCR primers prevented nucleotide comparison between some patients' samples.

Method: immunoSEQ multiplex PCR; TCRdb's copy keeps in-frame clones and lacks some. Of approximately 9,100 clones listed, about 35% are singletons. Looked up from germline, CDR1 is SEHNR and CDR2 is FQNEAQ (reference sequence). The CDR3 extends over 15 amino acids. Recipient PBMCs carried a CFSE label and met irradiated graft donor PBMCs for five to seven days before FACS sorting. The receptor was derived from a human patient who received a combined kidney and bone marrow transplant. The genes are TRBV7-9 and TRBJ2-5; 7 bases align to TRBD1. Near its end, the DNA agrees better with TRBJ2-7, so the J call may be wrong. The source material was CD8+ T cells from blood cultured with allogeneic cells, sampled before the transplant. CDR3 nucleotide sequence: TGTGCCAGCAGCTTAGCCATAGGACAGGACCCCGAGCAGTACTTC. Translation gives CASSLAIGQDPEQYF.